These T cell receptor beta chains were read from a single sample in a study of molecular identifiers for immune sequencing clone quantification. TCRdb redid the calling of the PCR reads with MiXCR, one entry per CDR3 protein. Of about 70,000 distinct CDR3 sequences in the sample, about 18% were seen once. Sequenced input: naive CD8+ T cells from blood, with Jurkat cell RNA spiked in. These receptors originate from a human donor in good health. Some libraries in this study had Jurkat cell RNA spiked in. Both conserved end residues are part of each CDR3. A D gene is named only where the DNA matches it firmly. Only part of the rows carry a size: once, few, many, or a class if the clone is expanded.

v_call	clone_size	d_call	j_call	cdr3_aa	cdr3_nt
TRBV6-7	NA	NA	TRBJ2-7	CASMFLLSYEQYF	TGTGCCAGTATGTTTCTACTCTCCTACGAGCAGTACTTC
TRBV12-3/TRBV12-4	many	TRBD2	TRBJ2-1	CASNTGTSHDNEQFF	TGTGCCAGCAACACCGGGACTAGCCATGACAATGAGCAGTTCTTC
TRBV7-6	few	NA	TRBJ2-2	CANSLGSTGELFF	TGTGCCAACAGCCTGGGGTCCACCGGGGAGCTGTTTTTT
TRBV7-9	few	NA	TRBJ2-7	CASSPLGEGGAGEQYF	TGTGCCAGCAGCCCGCTTGGCGAAGGGGGCGCGGGGGAGCAGTACTTC
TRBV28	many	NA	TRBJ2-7	CASSLFRGGGYEQYF	TGTGCCAGCAGTTTGTTTCGTGGTGGGGGCTACGAGCAGTACTTC
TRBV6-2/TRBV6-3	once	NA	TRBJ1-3	CASTWDRDSGCTIYF	TGTGCCAGCACCTGGGACCGCGACTCTGGATGCACCATATATTTT
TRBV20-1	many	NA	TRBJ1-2	CSARALDSPSMGWTF	TGCAGTGCTAGAGCTCTGGACAGCCCTTCTATGGGGTGGACCTTC
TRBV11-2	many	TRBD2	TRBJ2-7	CASSLISSGSRGSYEQYF	TGTGCCAGCAGCTTAATCTCTAGCGGGAGTCGCGGCTCCTACGAGCAGTACTTC
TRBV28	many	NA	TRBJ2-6	CASINRDGGANVLTF	TGTGCCAGCATCAACAGGGATGGTGGGGCCAACGTCCTGACTTTC
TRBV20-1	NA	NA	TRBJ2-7	CSARDFGEDPYEQYF	TGCAGTGCTAGAGATTTCGGGGAGGACCCCTACGAGCAGTACTTC
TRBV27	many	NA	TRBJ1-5	CASSLLGSQPQHF	TGTGCCAGCAGTTTACTGGGGTCTCAGCCCCAGCATTTT
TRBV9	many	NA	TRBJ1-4	CASSVEGRKNEKLFF	TGTGCCAGCAGCGTAGAGGGCAGAAAAAATGAAAAACTGTTTTTT
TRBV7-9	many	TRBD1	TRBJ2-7	CASSSGSGTENYEQYF	TGTGCCAGCAGCTCAGGTTCCGGGACAGAAAACTACGAGCAGTACTTC
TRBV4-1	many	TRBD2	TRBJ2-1	CASSSREGGEQFF	TGCGCCAGCAGCTCGCGGGAGGGCGGTGAGCAGTTCTTC
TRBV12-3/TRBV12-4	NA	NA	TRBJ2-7	CASRAPGSGEQYF	TGTGCCAGCAGGGCCCCGGGCTCAGGCGAGCAGTACTTC